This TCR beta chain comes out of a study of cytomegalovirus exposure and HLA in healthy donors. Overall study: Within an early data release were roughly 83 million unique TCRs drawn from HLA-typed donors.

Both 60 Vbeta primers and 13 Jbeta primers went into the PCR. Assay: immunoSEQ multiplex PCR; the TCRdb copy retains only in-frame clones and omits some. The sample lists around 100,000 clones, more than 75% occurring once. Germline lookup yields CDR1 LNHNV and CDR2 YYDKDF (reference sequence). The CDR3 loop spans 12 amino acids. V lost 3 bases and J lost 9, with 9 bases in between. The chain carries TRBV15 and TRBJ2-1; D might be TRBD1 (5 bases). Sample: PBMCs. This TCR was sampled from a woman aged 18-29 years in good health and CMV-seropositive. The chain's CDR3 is CATSRGLREQFF. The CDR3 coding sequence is TGTGCCACCAGCAGGGGGCTCCGTGAGCAGTTCTTC.